This T cell receptor (beta chain) was observed in a study of cytomegalovirus exposure and HLA in healthy donors. This clone was counted only a few times. Its antigen is still unknown. Study findings and constraints: In a later analysis, common viral pathogens appeared linked to several of the most significant clusters. Near-uniform donor sequencing depth was presumed by presence/absence analyses.

Germline V gene data show CDR1 as SGHRS and CDR2 as YFSETQ. CDR3 length equals 14 residues. J lost 3 bases, V lost 0 bases, and 3 bases had no gene match. Primers for the PCR totalled 60 Vbeta and 13 Jbeta. Authors' methods: In a later analysis, of around 83 million unique beta chains, about 12 million appeared in at least two donors. Clones were sequenced by immunoSEQ multiplex PCR, and TCRdb holds only the in-frame ones, with some missing. V, J and clone size reflect that table, while D and trimming were determined from the DNA. The table shows about 140,000 clones, with around four fifths occurring only once.

The chain combines TRBV5-1 with TRBJ2-7; 7 positions match TRBD1. Sequencing input: PBMCs. The sequence was collected from a man aged 25 to 40 in good health and CMV-seronegative. The CDR3 coding sequence is TGCGCCAGCAGCTTGGGGGACAGTTACTACGAGCAGTACTTC. Its protein is CASSLGDSYYEQYF.